This is a list of T cell receptor beta chains from one sample in a study of blood T cell repertoires in COVID-19. Repertoires were generated with immunoSEQ multiplex PCR, while TCRdb's copy carries only in-frame clones and drops some. Of 380,000 or so clones detected, 81% appear once; the ten largest clones hold 1.1%. The sample was peripheral blood. The receptors stem from a human donor with acute or convalescent COVID-19. The donor label of this sample is uncertain. Each CDR3 is given without its conserved first and last residue. Each record gives: V gene, J gene, CDR3 length, D gene, CDR3 protein. A D gene is named only where the DNA matches it firmly.

TRBV28	TRBJ1-1	15	-	ASRSGGAGRMNTEAF
TRBV2	TRBJ2-7	13	-	ASSEGQLDFYEQY
TRBV6-1	TRBJ1-1	12	-	ASSRTDQGTEAF
TRBV6-5	TRBJ1-2	10	-	ASTDRLYGYT
TRBV7-9	TRBJ2-1	12	TRBD2	ATFRLAVHNEQF
TRBV24-1	TRBJ2-1	9	-	ATRLDNEQF
TRBV12-3/TRBV12-4	TRBJ2-2	11	-	ASSLRQTGELF
TRBV7-8	TRBJ1-1	13	TRBD1	ASSLRDRMSTEAF
TRBV5-1	TRBJ2-7	12	-	ASSPKGGGYEQY
TRBV18	TRBJ2-7	15	-	ASSPPYSTGTAYEQY
TRBV5-6	TRBJ2-5	11	-	ASSTVEFETQY
TRBV5-1	TRBJ2-7	12	TRBD2	ASTPTSGTYEQY
TRBV19	TRBJ2-5	13	TRBD2	ASSGLAGVEETQY
TRBV7-2	TRBJ2-1	17	TRBD2	ASSLALFLLAGVVHEQF
TRBV28	TRBJ1-1	13	TRBD1	ASRPRTGVNTEAF
TRBV2	TRBJ2-5	13	TRBD2	ATQRPGLVKETQY
TRBV20-1	TRBJ2-1	12	-	SASIEGSHNEQF
TRBV28	TRBJ1-1	11	TRBD1	ASSGQVSTEAF
TRBV6-1	TRBJ1-2	15	TRBD1	ASSATGTGASLGGYT
TRBV9	TRBJ1-2	12	-	ASSTQSRKSGYT
TRBV7-9	TRBJ1-6	13	-	ASSLIRGLISPLH
TRBV6-5	TRBJ2-1	12	TRBD2	ASNSGDSYNEQF
TRBV27	TRBJ2-5	12	TRBD1	ASSLGTGMETQY
TRBV9	TRBJ2-3	13	TRBD2	ASSVDPGGEGTQY
TRBV19	TRBJ2-1	14	TRBD2	ASRKGLAGGENEQF
TRBV5-1	TRBJ1-5	13	-	ASSQAGASNQPQH
TRBV6-1	TRBJ1-5	13	TRBD1	ASSDTGGVYQPQH
TRBV19	TRBJ2-2	13	TRBD2	ASTHGGSGAGELF
TRBV10-2	TRBJ2-3	10	-	ASSLSTDTQY
TRBV29-1	TRBJ2-3	13	-	SVEDSAGSLDTQY
TRBV7-8	TRBJ2-7	11	-	ASSLGGEREQY
TRBV2	TRBJ1-4	13	-	ASSVPGQGGEKLF
TRBV7-9	TRBJ1-1	13	TRBD1	ASSPPDRGYPEAF
TRBV27	TRBJ2-1	14	-	ASSLGLAAVGSEQF